Each of the 32 T cell receptor beta chains below was sequenced from the same sample in a study of CD8 T cells in ankylosing spondylitis. Broader study findings: Seemingly distinctive of ankylosing spondylitis blood was a TCR beta motif formed by eight highly homologous variants.

TCRdb re-called the 5' RACE reads through MiXCR, storing one row per CDR3 protein. The sample has some 800,000 distinct CDR3 sequences, roughly 12% seen once; the top ten hold around 0.51%. For these TCRs, the target antigens are not known. Specimen: blood, either unsorted or a sorted T cell fraction (not recorded which). These receptors were collected from a male donor with ankylosing spondylitis.

Comment on this clonotype: A much larger clone is a single base away; this may be a read error. The chain is built from TRBV29-1 and TRBJ2-5; D perhaps matches TRBD2 (6 bases). The V gene's germline CDR1 is SQVTM and CDR2 ANQGSEA. The CDR3 length is 14 residues. V lost 3 bases and J 3 bases, leaving 14 bases between the germline ends. The chain's CDR3 is CSVDRLVGKETQYF. CDR3 coding DNA: TGCAGCGTTGACCGACTAGTGGGCAAAGAGACCCAGTACTTC.

This rearrangement joins TRBV7-9 to TRBJ2-1; 10 bases fit TRBD1. CDR1 and CDR2 from the germline V gene are SEHNR and FQNEAQ (reference sequence). V lost 7 bases and J lost 3; bases outside the gene matches: 6. The CDR3 runs to 15 residues. The CDR3 loop is CASTERTGGYNEQFF. The CDR3 DNA reads TGTGCCAGCACAGAGAGGACAGGGGGCTACAATGAGCAGTTCTTC. Combining the CDR3 with reference TRBV7-9 and TRBJ2-1 gives the whole variable domain DTGVSQNPRHKITKRGQNVTFRCDPISEHNRLYWYRQTLGQGPEFLTYFQNEAQLEKSRLLSDRFSAERPKGSFSTLEIQRTEQGDSAMYLCASTERTGGYNEQFFGPGTRLTVL.

This chain joins TRBV28 and TRBJ2-3; 10 bases agree with TRBD2. After removal of 7 bases from V and 0 bases from J, the junction contained 16 bases not matched to a gene. The CDR3 has 19 amino acids. Germline lookup yields CDR1 MDHEN and CDR2 SYDVKM. The CDR3 sequence is CASTVGPSGRAWSTDTQYF. In DNA form, the CDR3 reads TGTGCCAGCACCGTAGGTCCGAGCGGGAGGGCGTGGAGCACAGATACGCAGTATTTT.

The V call is TRBV7-2, the J call TRBJ2-7; weak D call: TRBD2 (6 bases). Germline V lookup: CDR1 SGHTA, CDR2 FQGNSA. The V gene lost 0 bases and the J gene lost 2 bases, with 14 bases spanning the gap. This CDR3 contains 16 residues. CDR3 nucleotides: TGTGCCAGCAGCTTAGCGGTAATTCGGGGGACCTACGAGCAGTACTTC. It specifies CASSLAVIRGTYEQYF.

The chain combines TRBV30 with TRBJ1-1; TRBD1 might be the D (5 bases). Germline V lookup: CDR1 GTSNPN, CDR2 SVGIG (reference sequence). The CDR3 extends over 13 amino acids. V dropped 0 bases and J dropped 3 bases, with 8 bases sitting between them. CDR3 bases: TGTGCCTGGAGTGTACAGGAGTACACTGAAGCTTTCTTT. Translated, it gives CAWSVQEYTEAFF.

The chain uses TRBV7-9 and TRBJ2-5; possibly TRBD1 for D (6 bases). The CDR3 covers 15 residues. The germline CDR1 and CDR2 sequences are SEHNR and FQNEAQ (reference sequence). V lost 3 bases to trimming and J lost 5 bases, with 16 bases between them. CDR3 DNA: TGTGCCAGCAGCTTGGGCGTGGACAGCCCGGAGACCCAGTACTTC. It yields the protein CASSLGVDSPETQYF.

This clonotype was detected only a few times. The CDR3 is CSASAPETQYF. The CDR3 coding sequence is TGCAGTGCTAGCGCCCCAGAGACCCAGTACTTC. The chain employs TRBV20-1 and TRBJ2-5, with D hard to call. Germline V gene sequence: CDR1 DFQATT, CDR2 SNEGSKA (reference sequence). The V and J ends lost 3 bases and 4 bases respectively, with 6 bases between them. The CDR3 runs 11 residues.

The chain is built from TRBV20-1 and TRBJ2-1; possibly TRBD1 or TRBD2 for D (6 bases each). Germline CDR1 DFQATT, CDR2 SNEGSKA (reference sequence). The CDR3 spans 15 residues. V was pared by 4 bases and J by 2 bases, with 15 bases between. The CDR3 DNA sequence: TGCAGTGCTACCTCTGAGGGGGGTCCCTACAATGAGCAGTTCTTC. Residues: CSATSEGGPYNEQFF.

This clonotype was recorded many times. The chain has TRBV10-3 and TRBJ2-1; no definite D call. V was shortened by 5 bases and J by 5 bases, with 7 bases between the two germline ends. The CDR3 consists of 12 residues. Per the germline V gene, CDR1 is ENHRY and CDR2 is SYGVKD. CDR3 in DNA: TGTGCCATCAGTTTACAGAACAATGAGCAGTTCTTC. Its protein is CAISLQNNEQFF.

The chain uses TRBV6-4 and TRBJ2-5, with 8 bases matching TRBD1. Germline V gene lookup returns CDR1 MRHNA and CDR2 SNTAGT. CDR3 size: 14 residues. V lost 9 bases and J lost 4; bases outside the gene matches: 10. In DNA form, the CDR3 reads TGTGCCAGAGATCCGCAGGGGGCTGGAGAGACCCAGTACTTC. It specifies CARDPQGAGETQYF.

A few counts support this clonotype. J is TRBJ2-7 and V is TRBV7-2, with a tentative D call TRBD1 (5 bases). This CDR3 is built from 16 residues. Trimming took off 9 bases at V and 3 bases at J, with 24 bases between the two ends. CDR1 and CDR2 (germline): SGHTA, FQGNSA. This CDR3 reads CARKPMAISGFYEQYF. The CDR3 bases are TGTGCCAGAAAACCAATGGCGATTTCAGGGTTCTACGAGCAGTACTTC.

This clonotype was counted many times. This rearrangement joins TRBV7-2 to TRBJ2-1, with D perhaps matching TRBD2 (7 bases). The CDR3 sequence is 15 residues long. The V end was cut by 2 bases, the J end by 8 bases, with 16 bases between. Germline CDR1 and CDR2: SGHTA and FQGNSA. The CDR3, as DNA: TGTGCCAGCAGCTTAAAGGGGGAGGGAAGCCATGAGCAGTTCTTC. Amino acids: CASSLKGEGSHEQFF.

This clonotype was seen at least ten times. V is TRBV11-1 and J is TRBJ2-5; D is possibly TRBD1 or TRBD2 (5 bases each). The CDR3 runs 18 residues. CDR1 is SGHAT, CDR2 FQDESV, per germline (reference sequence). V was shortened by 2 bases and J by 4 bases, with 23 bases between the two germline ends. CDR3 amino acids: CASSLTRWDPRLGETQYF. As DNA, the CDR3 is TGTGCCAGCAGCTTAACTCGTTGGGACCCTCGACTGGGAGAGACCCAGTACTTC.

The chain employs TRBV15 and TRBJ2-7; TRBD2 matches 11 bases. Trimming cost V 5 bases and J 7 bases; bases outside gene matches: 10. CDR3 length: 15 residues. Germline loops: CDR1 LNHNV, CDR2 YYDKDF (reference sequence). CDR3 amino acids: CATSRGSSGRNEQYF. The CDR3 DNA follows: TGTGCCACCAGCCGCGGATCTAGCGGGAGGAATGAGCAGTACTTC.

This clonotype was observed a few times. The gene calls are TRBV7-2 and TRBJ1-1; D may be TRBD1 (5 bases). The germline gives CDR1 SGHTA, CDR2 FQGNSA. Trimming took 1 base from V and 1 from J, leaving 10 bases between them. This CDR3 region has 15 residues. The CDR3 region is CASSLDPTGNTEAFF. Written as DNA, the CDR3 is TGTGCCAGCAGCTTAGATCCAACAGGGAACACTGAAGCTTTCTTT.

V usage is TRBV20-1 and J usage is TRBJ2-2; tentatively, D is TRBD1 (6 bases). The germline V gene has CDR1 DFQATT and CDR2 SNEGSKA (reference sequence). The V end was cut by 4 bases, the J end by 7 bases, with 19 bases between. The CDR3 consists of 15 residues. This CDR3 reads CSAIGLRGRGGELFF. CDR3 in DNA: TGCAGTGCTATTGGTCTCAGGGGACGCGGCGGGGAGCTGTTTTTT.

This clonotype came up many times. The rearrangement uses TRBV29-1 and TRBJ1-1, with D perhaps matching TRBD1 (6 bases). V was pared by 6 bases and J by 4 bases, with 15 bases between. Germline loops: CDR1 SQVTM, CDR2 ANQGSEA. The CDR3 extends over 13 amino acids. The CDR3 DNA reads as TGCAGCGTCGAAAAGGGAGGGGGCACTGAAGCTTTCTTT. Its translation is CSVEKGGGTEAFF.

The rearrangement uses TRBV13 and TRBJ1-1; TRBD1 aligns across 9 bases. V shed 6 bases and J 0 bases; nucleotides not matched to a gene: 11. Germline CDR1 is PRHDT and CDR2 is FYEKMQ (reference sequence). The CDR3 consists of 17 residues. The CDR3 protein is CASRFERDRALNTEAFF. The CDR3 nucleotides read TGTGCCAGCAGATTCGAGCGGGACAGGGCCTTGAACACTGAAGCTTTCTTT.

This clonotype was counted between two and nine times. The V call is TRBV7-9, the J call TRBJ2-1; unclear D gene. V was trimmed by 5 bases and J by 7 bases, leaving 9 bases between them. This CDR3 comprises 12 residues. Germline loops: CDR1 SEHNR, CDR2 FQNEAQ (reference sequence). This chain's CDR3 is CASSPRWNEQFF. Written as DNA, the CDR3 is TGTGCCAGCAGCCCCCGGTGGAATGAGCAGTTCTTC.

This clonotype has just a few counts. The chain employs TRBV5-1 and TRBJ2-1; D may be TRBD1 (5 bases). Germline V lookup: CDR1 SGHRS, CDR2 YFSETQ. V was shortened by 1 base and J by 6 bases, with 14 bases between the two germline ends. CDR3 length equals 15 residues. The CDR3 DNA reads as TGCGCCAGCAGCTTGCCCTCGGTCAGGGTCAATGAGCAGTTCTTC. Its translation: CASSLPSVRVNEQFF.

This clonotype turned up a few times. This chain connects TRBV7-2 to TRBJ2-2; D not certain. Trimming took off 6 bases at V and 0 bases at J, with 14 bases between the two ends. Germline CDR1 SGHTA, CDR2 FQGNSA. The CDR3 contains 16 residues. The CDR3 coding sequence is TGTGCCAGCAGGCCCCGTCGGGTGCCGAACACCGGGGAGCTGTTTTTT. This sequence encodes CASRPRRVPNTGELFF.

This clonotype was seen more than once but under ten times. The chain is built from TRBV18 and TRBJ2-3; 12 nucleotides line up with TRBD2. Germline CDR1 and CDR2: KGHSH and LQKENI. The V segment lost 4 bases and the J segment 2 bases; nucleotides outside the gene matches: 4. The CDR3 totals 16 residues. For the CDR3, the DNA is TGTGCCAGCTCACGACTAGCGGGAGCCTTCACAGATACGCAGTATTTT. It encodes CASSRLAGAFTDTQYF.

The chain combines TRBV7-6 with TRBJ2-5, with D hard to call. CDR1 is SGHVS and CDR2 is FNYEAQ in the germline V gene. This CDR3 is built from 13 residues. Trimming shortened V by 5 bases and J by 7 bases, and 14 bases separated the two germline ends. CDR3 sequence reads: CASSRGYAGTQYF. Written as DNA, the CDR3 is TGTGCCAGCAGCCGAGGCTATGCAGGGACCCAGTACTTC.

This clonotype was counted at least ten times. The chain carries TRBV29-1 and TRBJ2-1, with 7 bases lining up with TRBD2. V was clipped by 6 bases and J by 2 bases; unmatched bases: 10. This CDR3 has 15 amino acids. The V gene's germline CDR1 is SQVTM and CDR2 ANQGSEA. The CDR3 bases are TGCAGCGTCGGCTTAGCGGGCAGAACCTACAATGAGCAGTTCTTC. This sequence encodes CSVGLAGRTYNEQFF.

This clonotype was detected ten times or more. This chain uses TRBV20-1 with TRBJ2-5; D might be TRBD2 (7 bases). V was clipped by 1 base and J by 2 bases, with 23 bases between them. Germline V gene sequence: CDR1 DFQATT, CDR2 SNEGSKA (reference sequence). CDR3 length: 18 residues. The CDR3 sequence: CSARGVGGGGPRQETQYF. The CDR3 coding sequence is TGCAGTGCTAGAGGGGTCGGCGGGGGCGGACCCCGACAAGAGACCCAGTACTTC.

The V call is TRBV30, the J call TRBJ1-4, with D perhaps TRBD1 (5 bases). The CDR3 spans 12 residues. The V gene's germline CDR1 is GTSNPN and CDR2 SVGIG (reference sequence). The V and J ends lost 3 bases and 6 bases respectively, with 8 bases between them. CDR3 sequence reads: CAWSRDYEKLFF. DNA of the CDR3: TGTGCCTGGAGCCGGGACTATGAAAAACTGTTTTTT.

This sequence joins TRBV4-3 and TRBJ2-5; 8 bases line up with TRBD2. CDR1 and CDR2 (germline): LGHNA, YSLEER. Unmatched junction bases numbered 5, after V lost 3 bases and J lost 5 bases. This CDR3 comprises 14 residues. The CDR3 nucleotides read TGCGCCAGCAGCCAGGCGGGGGGCTGGGAGACCCAGTACTTC. Translated: CASSQAGGWETQYF.

This clonotype showed up just a few times. V gene TRBV18 combines with J gene TRBJ2-1, with 7 bases aligning to TRBD1. The V segment lost 3 bases and the J segment 5 bases; nucleotides outside the gene matches: 4. The CDR3 covers 14 residues. From germline, CDR1 is KGHSH and CDR2 LQKENI. CDR3 sequence reads: CASSPRQGNNEQFF. CDR3 nucleotides: TGTGCCAGCTCACCGCGACAGGGTAACAATGAGCAGTTCTTC.

This clonotype was seen a few times. This chain connects TRBV7-2 to TRBJ1-1; a weak D match, TRBD1 (6 bases). Trimming cost V 0 bases and J 1 base, with 9 bases left between them. The CDR3 contains 15 residues. CDR1 is SGHTA and CDR2 is FQGNSA in the germline V gene. The CDR3 reads CASSLAGHANTEAFF. CDR3 nucleotide sequence: TGTGCCAGCAGCTTAGCGGGACACGCGAACACTGAAGCTTTCTTT.

This clonotype was counted only a few times. J is TRBJ2-3 and V is TRBV7-2; D unresolved. The germline gives CDR1 SGHTA, CDR2 FQGNSA. V was clipped by 4 bases and J by 7 bases, with 12 bases between them. CDR3 length: 13 residues. The CDR3 DNA reads as TGTGCCAGCAGCTCTCGCCCGGCCAATACGCAGTATTTT. Its protein is CASSSRPANTQYF. The full variable domain, rest sourced from reference TRBV7-2 and TRBJ2-3, is GAGVSQSPSNKVTEKGKDVELRCDPISGHTALYWYRQSLGQGLEFLIYFQGNSAPDKSGLPSDRFSAERTGGSVSTLTIQRTQQEDSAVYLCASSSRPANTQYFGPGTRLTVL.

This clonotype has at least ten counts. V usage is TRBV29-1 and J usage is TRBJ2-7; TRBD2 aligns across 10 bases. This CDR3 region has 14 residues. With 4 bases clipped from V and 4 bases from J, the junction kept 7 bases outside the gene matches. Germline CDR1 and CDR2: SQVTM and ANQGSEA. CDR3 in amino acids: CSVVASGSLYEQYF. In nucleotides, the CDR3 is TGCAGCGTTGTCGCTAGCGGGAGTTTATACGAGCAGTACTTC.

To note about this clonotype: A read error may explain this, as a much larger clone is one base away. The chain uses TRBV29-1 and TRBJ2-1, with 7 bases that match TRBD2. The CDR3 spans 14 residues. Germline CDR1 SQVTM, CDR2 ANQGSEA. V lost 4 bases to trimming and J lost 9 bases; unmatched junction nucleotides: 12. The CDR3 loop is CSVVRAGWTFEQFF. The CDR3 DNA is TGCAGCGTTGTAAGAGCGGGATGGACCTTTGAGCAGTTCTTC.